A selection of T cell receptor beta chains follows, all from one sample in a study of shared clonotypes between healthy human individuals. Method: immunoSEQ multiplex PCR; TCRdb's copy keeps in-frame clones and lacks some. The table has 950,000 to 1,300,000 clones, approximately 76% seen once. Sequencing input: memory CD4+ T cells sorted from blood. Every receptor here comes from a man between 18 and 29 years old in good health. Both conserved end residues are part of each CDR3. D genes are given only for firm matches. Clone size is shown for a subset of rows, as once, few, many or a class of expanded clone.

abundance	v_gene	j_gene	d_gene	CDR3nt	CDR3aa
NA	TRBV4-1	TRBJ1-2	NA	TGCGCCAGCAGCCATCCGACAGATAACTATGGCTACACCTTC	CASSHPTDNYGYTF
NA	TRBV5-4	TRBJ2-6	NA	TGTGCCAGCAGCTTGAAGTTCGGCGGCGGTTCTATTTCTGGGGCCAACGTCCTGACTTTC	CASSLKFGGGSISGANVLTF
NA	TRBV5-1	TRBJ1-1	TRBD1	TGCGCCAGCAGGGGACAGGGGGCAGGGGAAACTGAAGCTTTCTTT	CASRGQGAGETEAFF
NA	TRBV7-9	TRBJ2-5	TRBD2	TGTGCCAGCAGCTTATCCACTAGCGGCCAAGAGACCCAGTACTTC	CASSLSTSGQETQYF
NA	TRBV27	TRBJ1-3	TRBD1	TGTGCCAGCAGTTTACGTGGGACAGGGGCGTTCTCTGGAAACACCATATATTTT	CASSLRGTGAFSGNTIYF
NA	TRBV6-1	TRBJ1-2	TRBD1	TGTGCCAGCAGTGAAACAGGGGATTATGGCTACACCTTC	CASSETGDYGYTF
once	TRBV5-6	TRBJ2-6	TRBD2	TGTGCCAGCAGCTCCCCCGGGGGGACGACCAACGTCCTGACTTTC	CASSSPGGTTNVLTF
NA	TRBV11-2	TRBJ2-7	NA	TGTGCCACCGGCCGGGCAGGTATCTCCTACGAGCAGTACTTC	CATGRAGISYEQYF
NA	TRBV2	TRBJ1-5	NA	TGTGCCAGCAGTGTTCAGGCAGTGGGGCCCCAGCATTTT	CASSVQAVGPQHF
NA	TRBV5-8	TRBJ1-4	TRBD1	TGTGCCAGCGGAGGGACAGGCCGTTTTGGAAAACTGTTTTTT	CASGGTGRFGKLFF
NA	TRBV9	TRBJ2-2	NA	TGTGCCAGCAGCCCGAGACTCCTAAACACCGGGGAGCTGTTTTTT	CASSPRLLNTGELFF
NA	TRBV5-1	TRBJ2-7	NA	TGCGCCAGCAGCTTGGAACAGGCGGTTGACGAGCAGTACTTC	CASSLEQAVDEQYF
NA	TRBV13	TRBJ2-7	NA	TGTGCCAGCCATTTGGGGGGAGGTGATACCTACGAGCAGTACTTC	CASHLGGGDTYEQYF
NA	TRBV6-5	TRBJ2-7	NA	TGTGCCAGCAGCCCCTCGACAGGACGGTACTACGAGCAGTACTTC	CASSPSTGRYYEQYF
few	TRBV27	TRBJ1-6	NA	TGTGCCAGCAGACCGTGGACGGTCCATAATTCACCCCTCCACTTT	CASRPWTVHNSPLHF
NA	TRBV6-6	TRBJ2-2	TRBD1	TGTGCCAGTGTCAGGGGGTGGAACACCGGGGAGCTGTTTTTT	CASVRGWNTGELFF
NA	TRBV6-1	TRBJ2-7	TRBD1	TGTGCCAGCAGTCAAGACAGGGCAGCTCTCTACGAGCAGTACTTC	CASSQDRAALYEQYF
NA	TRBV30	TRBJ2-7	NA	TGTGCCTGGAGTCAGAGCCTCTCCTACGAGCAGTACTTC	CAWSQSLSYEQYF
NA	TRBV5-1	TRBJ2-7	NA	TGCGCCAGCAGCTTGGCCCCAGGCCTCTCCTACGAGCAGTACTTC	CASSLAPGLSYEQYF
NA	TRBV7-8	TRBJ1-5	NA	TGTGCCAGCAGCTTCGACATCAATAGCAATCAGCCCCAGCATTTT	CASSFDINSNQPQHF
NA	TRBV7-7	TRBJ2-7	NA	TGTGCCAGCAGCTTAGAACAGAGGGGAGAGCAGTACTTC	CASSLEQRGEQYF
few	TRBV6-5	TRBJ2-7	NA	TGTGCCAGCAGGGGACAAACGGGGGAGCAGTACTTC	CASRGQTGEQYF
once	TRBV6-1	TRBJ2-5	NA	TGTGCCAGCAGTGAAGATGGTCGCTACGCCCAAGAGACCCAGTACTTC	CASSEDGRYAQETQYF
NA	TRBV25-1	TRBJ2-5	NA	TGTGCCAGCAGCAATACCATGGGATCCGCGACCCAGTACTTC	CASSNTMGSATQYF
NA	TRBV10-3	TRBJ1-2	NA	TGTGCCATCAGTGTGAGTGGGGGCTACACCTTC	CAISVSGGYTF
many	TRBV23-1	TRBJ1-2	NA	TGCGCCAGCACCACCGGGCACGAGGGCTATGGCTACACCTTC	CASTTGHEGYGYTF
few	TRBV14	TRBJ2-7	NA	TGTGCCAGCAGCCCAGCAAACTCCTACGAGCAGTACTTC	CASSPANSYEQYF
NA	TRBV5-4	TRBJ2-5	NA	TGTGCCAGCAGCTTTTTAGGCCCCCAAGAGACCCAGTACTTC	CASSFLGPQETQYF
NA	TRBV25-1	TRBJ2-7	NA	TGTGCCAGCAGTGATACAGGAGTATACGAGCAGCAGTACTTC	CASSDTGVYEQQYF
NA	TRBV9	TRBJ2-3	NA	TGTGCCAGCAGCCCTCGGTCAGCGGCTACCACAGATACGCAGTATTTT	CASSPRSAATTDTQYF
few	TRBV19	TRBJ1-2	NA	TGTGCCAGTAGTATAGTCGGGAGGGAATTTGTCTATGGCTACACCTTC	CASSIVGREFVYGYTF
NA	TRBV5-1	TRBJ2-7	NA	NA	CASSPTGVGMGAQRYF
NA	TRBV27	TRBJ1-2	NA	TGTGCCAGCAGTTACGCTTCGAATGCTGGTCAGGGCTACACCTTC	CASSYASNAGQGYTF
many	TRBV7-2	TRBJ2-7	TRBD1	TGTGCCAGCAGCTTAGCGCACAGGGGGATCTACGAGCAGTACTTC	CASSLAHRGIYEQYF
NA	TRBV30	TRBJ1-4	NA	TGTGCCTGGAGTGTAATGGAAAAACTGTTTTTT	CAWSVMEKLFF
NA	TRBV5-1	TRBJ1-6	NA	TGCGCCAGCAGCTTGGGGACGGCTTCTAATTCACCCCTCCACTTT	CASSLGTASNSPLHF
NA	TRBV4-3	TRBJ1-5	NA	TGCGCCAGCAGCCAAGTCTGGGGAAAACAGCCCCAGCATTTT	CASSQVWGKQPQHF
NA	TRBV18	TRBJ2-5	NA	TGTGCCAGCTCAGCGCCGGTTTCTCAAGAGACCCAGTACTTC	CASSAPVSQETQYF
NA	TRBV28	TRBJ1-2	NA	TGTGCCAGCAGTTTACTAACAGATATCTATGGCTACACCTTC	CASSLLTDIYGYTF
NA	TRBV28	TRBJ1-1	NA	TGTGCCAGCAGTTTATCCCGCAATGGGGACACTGAAGCTTTCTTT	CASSLSRNGDTEAFF